This entry lists 30 T cell receptor beta chains sequenced from one sample in a study of control samples from healthy donors and cancer patients. TCRdb's table, derived via immunoSEQ multiplex PCR, lists solely in-frame clones and lacks some. The data contain 90,000 to 150,000 clones, 87% of them singletons. Sequenced: blood. These receptors were collected from a man aged 25-45 years in good health.

V usage is TRBV6-1 and J usage is TRBJ1-4; 10 positions match TRBD1. Looked up from germline, CDR1 is MNHNS and CDR2 is SASEGT. CDR3 size: 16 residues. The ends lost 4 bases at V and 0 bases at J; junction bases unmatched: 2. The CDR3 region is CASSAGTGATNEKLFF. The CDR3 coding sequence is TGTGCCAGCAGTGCCGGGACAGGGGCAACTAATGAAAAACTGTTTTTT.

This sequence joins TRBV18 and TRBJ2-1; 8 bases match TRBD1. Germline trimming cut 1 base from V and 7 bases from J; bases unmatched to any gene: 9. The CDR3 contains 16 residues. CDR1 is KGHSH and CDR2 is LQKENI in the germline V gene. The DNA of the CDR3 is TGTGCCAGCTCACCACTCACAGGGGGTGTACTTAATGAGCAGTTCTTC. This sequence encodes CASSPLTGGVLNEQFF.

V gene TRBV5-5 combines with J gene TRBJ2-7, with TRBD1 matching 8 bases. CDR1 and CDR2 (germline): SGHKS, YYEKEE (reference sequence). Losses at the gene ends were 4 bases for V and 2 bases for J; bases not matched to a gene: 11. The CDR3 extends over 16 amino acids. This CDR3 is CASSVTDRGTTYEQYV. The CDR3 nucleotides read TGTGCCAGCAGCGTCACCGACAGGGGAACAACCTACGAGCAGTACGTC.

This chain uses TRBV30 with TRBJ1-6; D ambiguous. The germline V gene has CDR1 GTSNPN and CDR2 SVGIG (reference sequence). V shed 3 bases and J shed 7 bases, with 16 bases lying between them. The CDR3 consists of 15 residues. The CDR3 loop is CAWSASEGWNSPLHF. The CDR3 nucleotides read TGTGCCTGGAGCGCGTCTGAGGGTTGGAATTCACCCCTCCACTTT.

This clone has just one count. The V and J genes are TRBV27 and TRBJ1-5, with D maybe TRBD1 (6 bases). The CDR3 has 11 amino acids. CDR1 and CDR2 from the germline V gene are MNHEY and SMNVEV (reference sequence). The V and J ends lost 8 bases and 9 bases respectively, with 11 bases between them. This chain's CDR3 is CASSGGGPQHF. The CDR3, as DNA: TGTGCCAGCTCAGGAGGGGGGCCCCAGCATTTT.

This clone was observed a handful of times. The genes are TRBV6-5 and TRBJ1-5; D remains unclear. Deletions cut 6 bases from V and 5 bases from J, with 11 bases between. This CDR3 comprises 13 residues. CDR1 and CDR2 from the germline V gene are MNHEY and SVGAGI. The CDR3 DNA is TGTGCCAGCAGCCGACTAGCGGATCAGCCCCAGCATTTT. This gives the protein CASSRLADQPQHF.

The chain carries TRBV5-1 and TRBJ1-1; 8 nucleotides match TRBD1. V lost 0 bases to trimming and J lost 3 bases; unmatched junction nucleotides: 4. From germline, CDR1 is SGHRS and CDR2 YFSETQ. The CDR3 loop spans 15 amino acids. The CDR3 DNA reads TGCGCCAGCAGCTTGGCCGGACAGGGTTACACTGAAGCTTTCTTT. Its protein product is CASSLAGQGYTEAFF. The variable domain in full, with the rest retrieved from reference TRBV5-1 and TRBJ1-1, is KAGVTQTPRYLIKTRGQQVTLSCSPISGHRSVSWYQQTPGQGLQFLFEYFSETQRNKGNFPGRFSGRQFSNSRSEMNVSTLELGDSALYLCASSLAGQGYTEAFFGQGTRLTVV.

This clone was recorded once. The chain has TRBV3-1 (or the pseudogene TRBV3-2) and TRBJ1-6, with D uncertain. V lost 1 base and J 7 bases, leaving 11 bases between the germline ends. Per the germline V gene, CDR1 is LGHDT and CDR2 is YNNKEL (reference sequence). CDR3 size: 15 residues. The CDR3 protein is CASSQGQLGNSPLHF. The CDR3, as DNA: TGTGCCAGCAGCCAAGGGCAGTTGGGAAATTCACCCCTCCACTTT.

In DNA form, the CDR3 reads TGTGCCAGCTCACGCGGGACAGGGGGCTCCTACAATGAGCAGTTCTTC. Amino acids: CASSRGTGGSYNEQFF. The rearrangement joins TRBV18 to TRBJ2-1, with 11 bases aligning to TRBD1. V shed 4 bases, J shed 0 bases, and the junction held 2 bases outside the gene matches. Germline CDR1 reads KGHSH; CDR2 reads LQKENI. The CDR3 loop spans 16 amino acids.

The CDR3 protein is CASSRTEHHEKLFF. The CDR3 region has the DNA TGTGCCAGCAGTAGGACAGAACACCATGAAAAACTGTTTTTT. The chain carries TRBV27 and TRBJ1-4; D possibly corresponds to TRBD1 (6 bases). The CDR3 runs 14 residues. V gave up 5 bases and J gave up 6 bases, with 13 bases separating them. Germline V CDR1 and CDR2: MNHEY, SMNVEV (reference sequence).

This chain joins TRBV4-1 and TRBJ2-1; 8 bases fit TRBD1. The V and J ends lost 4 bases and 4 bases, in that order; junction bases with no gene match: 9. CDR1 and CDR2 (germline): MGHRA, YSYEKL. The CDR3 is made up of 16 amino acids. CDR3 in amino acids: CASSPHPGQEYNEQFF. The CDR3 DNA reads TGCGCCAGCAGCCCCCATCCGGGACAGGAATACAATGAGCAGTTCTTC.

J is TRBJ2-6 and V is TRBV9, with a tentative D call TRBD2 (6 bases). In germline, CDR1 is SGDLS, CDR2 YYNGEE. V shed 0 bases and J shed 2 bases, with 6 bases lying between them. The CDR3 runs 15 residues. For the CDR3, the DNA is TGTGCCAGCAGCGTAGCGGGGGCTGGGGCCAACGTCCTGACTTTC. Its translation: CASSVAGAGANVLTF.

This clone was seen more than once but under ten times. J is TRBJ2-1 and V is TRBV11-1, with no clear D. CDR1 and CDR2 from the germline V gene are SGHAT and FQDESV (reference sequence). The CDR3 length is 14 residues. The ends were cut back, 4 bases at V and 4 bases at J, with 11 bases in the middle. The CDR3, as DNA: TGTGCCAGCAGCTCTACGGATTTGTACAATGAGCAGTTCTTC. As protein: CASSSTDLYNEQFF. Filled out from reference TRBV11-1 and TRBJ2-1, the complete variable domain reads EAEVAQSPRYKITEKSQAVAFWCDPISGHATLYWYRQILGQGPELLVQFQDESVVDDSQLPKDRFSAERLKGVDSTLKIQPAELGDSAMYLCASSSTDLYNEQFFGPGTRLTVL.

A single count supports this clone. V and J are TRBV9 and TRBJ2-1; D unclear. Germline values: CDR1 SGDLS, CDR2 YYNGEE. V gave up 0 bases and J gave up 0 bases, with 7 bases separating them. This CDR3 is 15 amino acids long. CDR3 sequence (DNA): TGTGCCAGCAGCGTAGCTAAGGGCTCCTACAATGAGCAGTTCTTC. Translating it yields CASSVAKGSYNEQFF.

This clone was observed a few times. This sequence joins TRBV5-1 and TRBJ2-1; the D gene could be TRBD1 or TRBD2 (5 bases each). The length of the CDR3 is 15 residues. Germline-derived CDR1 and CDR2 are SGHRS and YFSETQ. The V end was cut by 1 base, the J end by 10 bases, with 18 bases between. The CDR3 loop is CASSLIESGPPEQFF. The CDR3 coding sequence is TGCGCCAGCAGCTTGATTGAGTCGGGACCCCCGGAGCAGTTCTTC. The full variable domain, completed using reference TRBV5-1 and TRBJ2-1, is KAGVTQTPRYLIKTRGQQVTLSCSPISGHRSVSWYQQTPGQGLQFLFEYFSETQRNKGNFPGRFSGRQFSNSRSEMNVSTLELGDSALYLCASSLIESGPPEQFFGPGTRLTVL.

CDR3 in amino acids: CASSPVLGYTEAFF. The CDR3 DNA reads as TGTGCCAGCTCACCAGTTCTGGGGTACACTGAAGCTTTCTTT. This chain links TRBV18 with TRBJ1-1, with unresolved D. Germline CDR1 reads KGHSH; CDR2 reads LQKENI. The CDR3 has 14 residues. Trimming removed 2 bases from V and 3 bases from J, with 10 bases in between. The variable domain in full, with the rest retrieved from reference TRBV18 and TRBJ1-1, is NAGVMQNPRHLVRRRGQEARLRCSPMKGHSHVYWYRQLPEEGLKFMVYLQKENIIDESGMPKERFSAEFPKEGPSILRIQQVVRGDSAAYFCASSPVLGYTEAFFGQGTRLTVV.

The chain links TRBV16 to TRBJ2-5, with 10 bases fitting TRBD1. The CDR3 is 17 residues long. CDR1 KGHSY and CDR2 FQNENV come from the germline V gene. The trim removed 0 bases at V and 3 bases at J, leaving 7 bases unmatched. DNA for the CDR3: TGTGCCAGCAGCCAATCCCCTCCGGGACAGGGGAAAGAGACCCAGTACTTC. Translated: CASSQSPPGQGKETQYF.

The chain combines TRBV7-3 with TRBJ1-3; D remains unclear. The V end lost 4 bases, the J end lost 0 bases, and 10 bases lay between the germline ends. CDR1 and CDR2 (germline): SGHTA, FQGTGA. This CDR3 is 15 amino acids long. The CDR3 here is CASSSSHNSGNTIYF. The CDR3 nucleotides are TGTGCCAGCAGCTCCTCGCATAACTCTGGAAACACCATATATTTT.

V usage is TRBV29-1 and J usage is TRBJ1-5, with D possibly TRBD1 on 6 matching bases. The length of the CDR3 is 15 residues. The V end was cut by 6 bases, the J end by 5 bases, with 20 bases between. CDR1 and CDR2 from the germline V gene are SQVTM and ANQGSEA. The CDR3 DNA follows: TGCAGCGTGGGGGGGACGGGGGGGCAAGATCAGCCCCAGCATTTT. It encodes CSVGGTGGQDQPQHF.

The V and J genes are TRBV24-1 and TRBJ1-2, with D possibly matching TRBD1 (6 bases). The germline V gene encodes CDR1 KGHDR and CDR2 SFDVKD. V was cut by 5 bases and J by 4 bases, with 13 bases left in between. This CDR3 has 14 residues. CDR3 region: CATSGTDRPYGYTF. For the CDR3, the DNA is TGTGCCACCAGTGGGACGGACAGACCCTATGGCTACACCTTC.

This chain's CDR3 is CACPDSPDTQYF. The CDR3 region has the DNA TGTGCCTGCCCCGACAGTCCAGATACGCAGTATTTT. This chain uses TRBV30 with TRBJ2-3, with D perhaps TRBD1 (5 bases). CDR1 is GTSNPN, CDR2 SVGIG, per germline (reference sequence). V was trimmed by 6 bases and J by 4 bases, leaving 11 bases between them. There are 12 residues in the CDR3.

The rearrangement joins TRBV27 to TRBJ2-1; D may match TRBD1 or TRBD2 (5 bases each). Germline V lookup: CDR1 MNHEY, CDR2 SMNVEV (reference sequence). CDR3 length: 12 residues. V was shortened by 5 bases and J by 9 bases, with 11 bases between the two germline ends. The CDR3 DNA reads as TGTGCCAGCAGTGTTACTAGGGGTGAGCAGTTCTTC. This codes for CASSVTRGEQFF.

The genes are TRBV5-6 and TRBJ1-2; weak D call: TRBD1 (5 bases). Germline V gene lookup returns CDR1 SGHDT and CDR2 YYEEEE. Deletions cut 0 bases from V and 4 bases from J, with 16 bases between. The CDR3 consists of 16 residues. The CDR3 is CASSLASRVEGYGYTF. The CDR3 DNA reads TGTGCCAGCAGCTTGGCGTCCAGGGTCGAGGGCTATGGCTACACCTTC.

The J gene is TRBJ1-6, the V gene TRBV7-8; maybe TRBD1 (5 bases). CDR3 size: 15 residues. Trimming cost V 2 bases and J 6 bases, with 11 bases left between them. Germline CDR1 SGHVS, CDR2 FQNEAQ. CDR3 coding DNA: TGTGCCAGCAGCTTATACCAGGGTGGTAATTCACCCCTCCACTTT. Translated: CASSLYQGGNSPLHF.

The gene calls are TRBV25-1 and TRBJ2-1; D gene ambiguous. V lost 0 bases to trimming and J lost 6 bases, with 3 bases between them. Germline V CDR1 and CDR2: MGHDK, SYGVNS. The CDR3 spans 12 residues. The CDR3 loop is CASSEYSNEQFF. The CDR3 DNA reads TGTGCCAGCAGTGAATATAGCAATGAGCAGTTCTTC. The variable domain in full, with the rest retrieved from reference TRBV25-1 and TRBJ2-1, is EADIYQTPRYLVIGTGKKITLECSQTMGHDKMYWYQQDPGMELHLIHYSYGVNSTEKGDLSSESTVSRIRTEHFPLTLESARPSHTSQYLCASSEYSNEQFFGPGTRLTVL.

The chain is built from TRBV4-1 and TRBJ1-2, with a possible D match to TRBD1 (6 bases). This CDR3 has 15 residues. Germline CDR1 MGHRA, CDR2 YSYEKL. Trimming left V 0 bases short and J 1 base short, with 9 bases between. CDR3 residues: CASSQEGGFNYGYTF. CDR3 DNA: TGCGCCAGCAGCCAAGAAGGGGGGTTTAACTATGGCTACACCTTC.

The rearrangement joins TRBV24-1 to TRBJ1-5; no definite D call. Germline V gene sequence: CDR1 KGHDR, CDR2 SFDVKD. This CDR3 has 13 residues. The germline V and J ends were trimmed by 4 bases and 4 bases, with 7 bases remaining between them. DNA of the CDR3: TGTGCCACCAGTGAAACGGGGAATCAGCCCCAGCATTTT. This translates into CATSETGNQPQHF.

The chain links TRBV7-3 to TRBJ2-7; the match to TRBD1 covers 7 bases. The CDR3 runs 15 residues. The J segment lost 6 bases and the V segment lost 5 bases, leaving 13 bases of the junction unmatched. Per germline, CDR1 SGHTA and CDR2 FQGTGA. Written as DNA, the CDR3 is TGTGCCAGCAGCCCTACTAGAGGGGGCAATGGCGAGCAGTACTTC. Protein product: CASSPTRGGNGEQYF.

The chain is built from TRBV7-8 and TRBJ1-6; perhaps TRBD1 as D (6 bases). The length of the CDR3 is 17 residues. Germline CDR1 is SGHVS and CDR2 is FQNEAQ. V lost 2 bases, J lost 2 bases, and 13 bases lay in between. CDR3 sequence: CASSLFQGSTYNSPLHF. CDR3 sequence (DNA): TGTGCCAGCAGCTTATTTCAGGGGTCTACCTATAATTCACCCCTCCACTTT.

The genes are TRBV19 and TRBJ1-5, with 7 positions matching TRBD1. The J segment lost 3 bases and the V segment lost 5 bases, leaving 7 bases of the junction unmatched. This CDR3 is 15 amino acids long. Germline V gene lookup returns CDR1 LNHDA and CDR2 SQIVND (reference sequence). CDR3: CASSPNTGANQPQHF. In DNA form, the CDR3 reads TGTGCCAGTAGTCCCAATACAGGGGCCAATCAGCCCCAGCATTTT.